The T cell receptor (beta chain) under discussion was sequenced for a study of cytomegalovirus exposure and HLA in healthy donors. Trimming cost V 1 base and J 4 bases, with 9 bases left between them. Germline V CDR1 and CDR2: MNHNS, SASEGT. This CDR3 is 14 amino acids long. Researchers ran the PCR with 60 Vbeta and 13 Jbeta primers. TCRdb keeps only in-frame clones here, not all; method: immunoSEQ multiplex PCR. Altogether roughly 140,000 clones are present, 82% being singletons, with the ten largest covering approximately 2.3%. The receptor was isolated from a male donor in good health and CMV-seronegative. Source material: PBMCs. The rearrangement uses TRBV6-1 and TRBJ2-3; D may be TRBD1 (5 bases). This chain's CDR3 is CASSEVQEPDTQYF. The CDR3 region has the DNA TGTGCCAGCAGTGAAGTACAGGAGCCAGATACGCAGTATTTT.